The entry that follows covers one T cell receptor beta chain sequence. The antigen is undetermined. The TCR beta libraries were generated through quantitative 5'-RACE incorporating molecular barcodes. Each CDR3 protein is one row after TCRdb ran MiXCR on the 5' RACE reads. The data show hundreds of thousands of distinct CDR3 sequences, approximately 20% seen once. This entry belongs to a study of CD8 T cells in ankylosing spondylitis. Findings and caveats of the study: Blood from ankylosing spondylitis patients appeared to carry a characteristic eight-variant TCR beta motif. Reportedly, disease-linked clones are significantly enriched in ankylosing spondylitis patients' matched synovial fluid.

This CDR3 is 16 amino acids long. Trimming removed 4 bases at V and 3 bases at J, with 15 bases between. Germline CDR1 MNHGY, CDR2 SVAAGI. This receptor was identified in a male donor with ankylosing spondylitis. The J gene is TRBJ2-2, the V gene TRBV6-9, with D possibly being TRBD1 or TRBD2 (5 bases each). Sequencing was performed on blood, either unsorted or a sorted T cell fraction (not recorded which). The CDR3, as DNA: TGTGCCAGCAGTTCAGACTCAGGGACGTACACCGGGGAGCTGTTTTTT. It encodes CASSSDSGTYTGELFF.